Each of the 17 T cell receptor beta chains below was sequenced from the same sample in a study of shared T cell receptors in the human thymus. Sequenced by immunoSEQ multiplex PCR; TCRdb stores in-frame clones only, minus some. The table includes about 660,000 clones, around nine tenths detected once. This same sample was also part of a study on human thymus T cells.

The sample consisted of thymocytes. All receptors derive from a boy under three years old with a congenital heart defect.

The chain combines TRBV19 with TRBJ2-7, with 8 bases aligning to TRBD1. V shed 3 bases and J 5 bases; nucleotides not matched to a gene: 9. Germline CDR1 LNHDA, CDR2 SQIVND (reference sequence). The CDR3 covers 15 residues. The CDR3 is CASSISGTGLDEQYF. CDR3 coding DNA: TGTGCCAGTAGTATTTCGGGGACAGGTCTGGACGAGCAGTACTTC.

This clone was seen a few times. The chain joins TRBV7-2 to TRBJ2-3, with a possible D match to TRBD2 (6 bases). The length of the CDR3 is 15 residues. V lost 4 bases to trimming and J lost 6 bases, with 17 bases between them. Germline assignment: CDR1 SGHTA and CDR2 FQGNSA. Here the CDR3 reads CASSSKEGPRDTQYF. CDR3 nucleotide sequence: TGTGCCAGCAGCTCCAAGGAGGGCCCTCGGGATACGCAGTATTTT.

The chain joins TRBV6-4 to TRBJ2-1, with TRBD1 as a possible D gene (5 bases). Looked up from germline, CDR1 is MRHNA and CDR2 is SNTAGT. Between the trimmed V and J ends, which lost 0 bases and 7 bases, there was a span of 7 bases. The length of the CDR3 is 13 residues. CDR3 loop: CASSDSKGNEQFF. In DNA, the CDR3 is TGTGCCAGCAGTGACTCGAAGGGGAATGAGCAGTTCTTC.

The V and J genes are TRBV14 and TRBJ2-2; 7 nucleotides match TRBD2. Germline assignment: CDR1 SGHDN and CDR2 FVKESK. This CDR3 spans 16 amino acids. Trimming cost V 1 base and J 6 bases; bases outside gene matches: 8. CDR3 loop: CASSQAVRERAGELFF. CDR3 bases: TGTGCCAGCAGCCAAGCAGTGCGGGAGCGGGCCGGGGAGCTGTTTTTT. The entire variable domain, with the rest obtained from reference TRBV14 and TRBJ2-2, is as follows: EAGVTQFPSHSVIEKGQTVTLRCDPISGHDNLYWYRRVMGKEIKFLLHFVKESKQDESGMPNNRFLAERTGGTYSTLKVQPAELEDSGVYFCASSQAVRERAGELFFGEGSRLTVL.

The chain combines TRBV29-1 with TRBJ2-7, with D possibly being TRBD1 (6 bases). Trimming took off 6 bases at V and 2 bases at J, with 11 bases between the two ends. CDR3 size: 12 residues. Germline V gene lookup returns CDR1 SQVTM and CDR2 ANQGSEA. CDR3 bases: TGCAGCGTGGGGGACACCCCCTACGAGCAGTACTTC. The encoded protein is CSVGDTPYEQYF.

V gene TRBV4-1 combines with J gene TRBJ2-7, with TRBD2 matching 11 bases. Trimming at V came to 0 bases and at J to 4 bases, leaving 5 bases not matched to a gene. Germline V gene data show CDR1 as MGHRA and CDR2 as YSYEKL. The CDR3 spans 16 residues. CDR3 region: CASSQEGLAGGYEQYF. The CDR3 DNA reads as TGCGCCAGCAGCCAAGAGGGCCTAGCGGGAGGTTACGAGCAGTACTTC.

J is TRBJ2-7 and V is TRBV27; 9 positions match TRBD2. V gave up 3 bases and J gave up 1 base; unmatched junction bases: 13. The CDR3 is 18 amino acids. Germline CDR1 MNHEY, CDR2 SMNVEV (reference sequence). CDR3 loop: CASSLAGKLAGLSYEQYF. For the CDR3, the DNA is TGTGCCAGCAGTTTGGCCGGAAAACTAGCGGGCCTATCCTACGAGCAGTACTTC.

The chain employs TRBV30 and TRBJ2-1; D uncertain. Germline CDR1 and CDR2: GTSNPN and SVGIG (reference sequence). V lost 5 bases to trimming and J lost 7 bases, with 9 bases between them. This CDR3 is 11 amino acids long. In DNA form, the CDR3 reads TGTGCCTGGTCTAGGATAAATGAGCAGTTCTTC. This gives the protein CAWSRINEQFF.

The chain employs TRBV2 and TRBJ1-5, with 7 bases aligning to TRBD1. CDR3 length equals 16 residues. The germline gives CDR1 SNHLY, CDR2 FYNNEI. Unmatched junction bases numbered 11, after V lost 4 bases and J lost 5 bases. The CDR3 is CASSAPGQRDYQPQHF. The CDR3 DNA sequence: TGTGCCAGCAGTGCACCGGGACAGAGGGACTATCAGCCCCAGCATTTT.

J is TRBJ2-5 and V is TRBV6-5, with a tentative D call TRBD1 (5 bases). There are 13 residues in the CDR3. Germline V gene sequence: CDR1 MNHEY, CDR2 SVGAGI. V lost 6 bases, J lost 6 bases, and 14 bases lay in between. The CDR3 sequence is CASRGHQKQTQYF. The CDR3 coding sequence is TGTGCCAGCAGAGGACACCAGAAACAGACCCAGTACTTC.

This chain connects TRBV7-2 to TRBJ2-2; 10 bases line up with TRBD1. V lost 5 bases to trimming and J lost 4 bases; unmatched junction nucleotides: 4. The CDR3 is made up of 15 amino acids. The V gene's germline CDR1 is SGHTA and CDR2 FQGNSA. CDR3 in amino acids: CASSPRTGGTGELFF. The DNA for the CDR3 is TGTGCCAGCAGCCCGAGGACAGGGGGCACCGGGGAGCTGTTTTTT.

The gene calls are TRBV5-4 and TRBJ2-2; the D is unclear. Between the trimmed V and J ends, which lost 3 bases and 0 bases, there was a span of 3 bases. Germline V gene data show CDR1 as SGHNT and CDR2 as YYREEE (reference sequence). The CDR3 contains 13 residues. CDR3 protein: CASSSANTGELFF. The CDR3 DNA sequence: TGTGCCAGCAGCTCCGCGAACACCGGGGAGCTGTTTTTT. Full variable domain (outside the CDR3, taken from reference TRBV5-4 and TRBJ2-2): ETGVTQSPTHLIKTRGQQVTLRCSSQSGHNTVSWYQQALGQGPQFIFQYYREEENGRGNFPPRFSGLQFPNYSSELNVNALELDDSALYLCASSSANTGELFFGEGSRLTVL.

V is TRBV4-2 and J is TRBJ2-7; 7 nucleotides agree with TRBD1. The CDR3 length is 16 residues. V lost 3 bases, J lost 5 bases, and 13 bases stayed unmatched. Germline V CDR1 and CDR2: LGHNA, YNFKEQ. The CDR3 nucleotides are TGTGCCAGCAGCCAGACGCCGGGACAGAGAACTGACGAGCAGTACTTC. This translates into CASSQTPGQRTDEQYF.

This clone was observed once. The V call is TRBV19, the J call TRBJ2-7; TRBD2 matches at 8 bases. After removal of 7 bases from V and 2 bases from J, the junction contained 4 bases not matched to a gene. Germline CDR1 is LNHDA and CDR2 is SQIVND (reference sequence). CDR3 length: 13 residues. This CDR3 reads CASTGGGPYEQYF. Here the CDR3 DNA reads TGTGCCAGTACTGGCGGGGGGCCCTACGAGCAGTACTTC.

V usage is TRBV27 and J usage is TRBJ2-1, with 12 bases matching TRBD1. Germline values: CDR1 MNHEY, CDR2 SMNVEV (reference sequence). The V gene end was trimmed by 5 bases and the J gene end by 1 base; junction bases not matched to a gene: 12. The CDR3 is 19 amino acids. The CDR3 is CASSKAGTGGAGSYNEQFF. In nucleotides, the CDR3 is TGTGCCAGCAGTAAAGCCGGGACAGGGGGCGCGGGGTCCTACAATGAGCAGTTCTTC.

The chain links TRBV28 to TRBJ2-5; TRBD2 aligns across 11 bases. CDR1 and CDR2 (germline): MDHEN, SYDVKM. This CDR3 has 15 residues. Losses at the gene ends were 6 bases for V and 0 bases for J; bases not matched to a gene: 3. The CDR3, as DNA: TGTGCCAGCAGCAAGACTAGCGGGAACCAAGAGACCCAGTACTTC. Translation: CASSKTSGNQETQYF.

The J gene is TRBJ2-1, the V gene TRBV7-2, with 9 positions matching TRBD2. Germline V lookup: CDR1 SGHTA, CDR2 FQGNSA. CDR3 length equals 17 residues. Trimming cost V 5 bases and J 0 bases; bases outside gene matches: 8. The CDR3 nucleotides are TGTGCCAGCAGCAATAATAGCGGGAGAAGCTCCTACAATGAGCAGTTCTTC. It yields the protein CASSNNSGRSSYNEQFF.